These 17 T cell receptor beta chains came from one sample sequenced in a study of T-cell reconstitution after alpha-beta-depleted transplantation in children. This sample's TCRbeta library carried unique molecular identifier barcodes. In TCRdb, the PCR reads were re-called with MiXCR into one record per CDR3 protein. Of fewer than 550,000 distinct CDR3 sequences listed, under 12% are singletons. The sequencing here drew on PBMCs, taken before TCRalphabeta/CD19-depleted stem cell transplant. These TCRs come from a child aged 2-15 years with inherited bone marrow failure, due to receive a stem cell transplant.

With respect to this clonotype: A much larger clone is a single base away; this may be a read error. V is TRBV4-3 and J is TRBJ1-1; D unresolved. CDR1 and CDR2 (germline): LGHNA, YSLEER. This CDR3 spans 14 amino acids. Trimming pared 0 bases from V and 5 bases from J, leaving 10 bases between. As DNA, the CDR3 is TGCGCCAGCAGCCAAGATGCGGGCCCGACTGAAGCTTTCTTT. Amino acids: CASSQDAGPTEAFF.

This clonotype has ten or more counts. This chain uses TRBV7-2 with TRBJ2-7; no clear D gene. The germline CDR1 and CDR2 sequences are SGHTA and FQGNSA. This CDR3 is 12 amino acids long. The V and J ends lost 5 bases and 3 bases respectively, with 8 bases between them. The CDR3 loop is CASSRTNYEQYF. For the CDR3, the DNA is TGTGCCAGCAGCCGGACGAACTACGAGCAGTACTTC.

Notes on this clonotype: This clone may be a read error of a much larger clone one base away. The rearrangement links TRBV12-3 or TRBV12-4 to TRBJ2-3; D unclear. This CDR3 has 16 amino acids. The V end was cut by 6 bases, the J end by 2 bases, with 18 bases between. The CDR3 loop is CASSPRLERVTDTQYF. CDR3 bases: TGTGCCAGCAGCCCCCGGCTAGAAAGGGTCACAGATACGCAGTATTTT.

There are many counts of this clonotype. V usage is TRBV28 and J usage is TRBJ1-5; a possible D gene is TRBD1 (5 bases). Germline-derived CDR1 and CDR2 are MDHEN and SYDVKM. V dropped 5 bases and J dropped 7 bases, with 18 bases sitting between them. The CDR3 contains 15 residues. CDR3 protein: CASSLHVGGDQPQHF. The CDR3 DNA is TGTGCCAGCAGTCTACACGTCGGGGGAGACCAGCCCCAGCATTTT.

This clonotype has a count of ten or more. V is TRBV6-5 and J is TRBJ2-5, with D perhaps TRBD1 or TRBD2 (5 bases each). V lost 4 bases to trimming and J lost 1 base, with 13 bases between them. There are 15 residues in the CDR3. CDR1 is MNHEY, CDR2 SVGAGI, per germline. This CDR3 reads CASSLGTGRQETQYF. CDR3 nucleotide sequence: TGTGCCAGCAGTTTAGGGACGGGACGCCAAGAGACCCAGTACTTC.

This clonotype was counted ten times or more. The V and J genes are TRBV4-2 and TRBJ2-3; 12 bases map to TRBD2. From germline, CDR1 is LGHNA and CDR2 YNFKEQ. The ends lost 1 base at V and 5 bases at J; junction bases unmatched: 4. The CDR3 covers 16 residues. In DNA form, the CDR3 reads TGTGCCAGCAGCCAAGCGACTAGCGGGAGTGGAGATACGCAGTATTTT. Protein sequence: CASSQATSGSGDTQYF.

This clonotype was detected many times. The chain joins TRBV20-1 to TRBJ2-7; D not certain. The V gene lost 6 bases and the J gene lost 2 bases, with 11 bases spanning the gap. CDR3 size: 12 residues. Germline V gene sequence: CDR1 DFQATT, CDR2 SNEGSKA (reference sequence). The CDR3 DNA reads as TGCAGTGCAAAGACGGTCACCTACGAGCAGTACTTC. This codes for CSAKTVTYEQYF.

This clonotype has at least ten counts. CDR3: CASSSPGRYNSPLHF. The CDR3, as DNA: TGTGCCAGCAGTTCACCGGGACGGTATAATTCACCCCTCCACTTT. The genes are TRBV28 and TRBJ1-6; TRBD1 is a possible D gene (5 bases). CDR1 and CDR2 from the germline V gene are MDHEN and SYDVKM. The CDR3 has 15 amino acids. The V and J ends lost 4 bases and 4 bases respectively, with 11 bases between them.

This clonotype was counted ten times or more. The rearrangement uses TRBV27 and TRBJ1-5; D is unresolved. V was shortened by 2 bases and J by 10 bases, with 18 bases between the two germline ends. The CDR3 has 15 residues. Per the germline V gene, CDR1 is MNHEY and CDR2 is SMNVEV (reference sequence). Here the CDR3 DNA reads TGTGCCAGCAGTTTACTGGGCGACACCGGATCCCCCCAGCATTTT. It yields the protein CASSLLGDTGSPQHF.

The genes are TRBV20-1 and TRBJ2-3; 7 bases map to TRBD1. Germline lookup yields CDR1 DFQATT and CDR2 SNEGSKA (reference sequence). CDR3 length equals 14 residues. V dropped 5 bases and J dropped 2; count of bases not matched to a gene: 7. CDR3: CSAGGQPYTDTQYF. CDR3 nucleotides: TGCAGTGCTGGGGGACAGCCATACACAGATACGCAGTATTTT.

This clonotype occurred a few times. The genes are TRBV9 and TRBJ2-1; 8 bases align to TRBD2. The J segment lost 7 bases and the V segment lost 6 bases, leaving 9 bases of the junction unmatched. The CDR3 contains 14 residues. Per the germline V gene, CDR1 is SGDLS and CDR2 is YYNGEE. The CDR3 DNA reads TGTGCCAGCACTTACGCGGGAGGTCGGAATGAGCAGTTCTTC. Its protein product is CASTYAGGRNEQFF.

This clonotype has ten or more counts. The chain carries TRBV10-3 and TRBJ1-4, with TRBD1 matching over 8 bases. This CDR3 comprises 18 residues. V shed 4 bases, J shed 1 base, and the junction held 11 bases outside the gene matches. CDR1 ENHRY and CDR2 SYGVKD come from the germline V gene. CDR3 sequence: CAISGDDRGGGTNEKLFF. The CDR3 bases are TGTGCCATCAGTGGGGATGACAGGGGCGGTGGAACTAATGAAAAACTGTTTTTT.

V usage is TRBV18 and J usage is TRBJ1-2; 9 bases align to TRBD1. The junction had 5 bases not matched to a gene; V was cut back by 1 base and J by 8 bases. Germline V gives CDR1 KGHSH, CDR2 LQKENI. There are 14 residues in the CDR3. The CDR3 bases are TGTGCCAGCTCACCACTACAGGGGGCGTCCGGCTACACCTTC. Amino acids: CASSPLQGASGYTF.

This clonotype was recorded at least ten times. CDR3 loop: CASSFGQGLNTGELFF. The CDR3 DNA reads as TGTGCCAGCAGCTTCGGACAGGGGCTGAACACCGGGGAGCTGTTTTTT. The gene calls are TRBV7-9 and TRBJ2-2, with TRBD1 matching 9 bases. With V trimmed by 3 bases and J by 1 base, 3 bases remained unmatched. Germline values: CDR1 SEHNR, CDR2 FQNEAQ (reference sequence). The CDR3 loop spans 16 amino acids.

The sample holds many counts of this clonotype. The CDR3 region is CSAREVSTGELFF. DNA of the CDR3: TGCAGTGCTAGGGAAGTGTCTACCGGGGAGCTGTTTTTT. V usage is TRBV20-1 and J usage is TRBJ2-2; D not resolved. There are 13 residues in the CDR3. The V gene lost 3 bases and the J gene lost 5 bases, with 10 bases spanning the gap. Germline loops: CDR1 DFQATT, CDR2 SNEGSKA (reference sequence).

This clonotype was seen repeatedly, ten times or more. CDR3 in amino acids: CASSSTRNQPQHF. The CDR3 DNA is TGTGCCAGCAGTTCGACACGCAATCAGCCCCAGCATTTT. The chain couples TRBV28 to TRBJ1-5; no reliable D call. V lost 4 bases and J 2 bases, leaving 6 bases between the germline ends. In germline, CDR1 is MDHEN, CDR2 SYDVKM. CDR3 length equals 13 residues.

This clonotype was recorded many times. A read error may produce the germline difference seen at one junction end. The chain has TRBV5-1 and TRBJ1-2; D call uncertain. In germline, CDR1 is SGHRS, CDR2 YFSETQ. There are 12 residues in the CDR3. The CDR3 DNA sequence: TGCGCCAGGATACCCAACGCTTATGTCTACACCTTC. This gives the protein CARIPNAYVYTF.